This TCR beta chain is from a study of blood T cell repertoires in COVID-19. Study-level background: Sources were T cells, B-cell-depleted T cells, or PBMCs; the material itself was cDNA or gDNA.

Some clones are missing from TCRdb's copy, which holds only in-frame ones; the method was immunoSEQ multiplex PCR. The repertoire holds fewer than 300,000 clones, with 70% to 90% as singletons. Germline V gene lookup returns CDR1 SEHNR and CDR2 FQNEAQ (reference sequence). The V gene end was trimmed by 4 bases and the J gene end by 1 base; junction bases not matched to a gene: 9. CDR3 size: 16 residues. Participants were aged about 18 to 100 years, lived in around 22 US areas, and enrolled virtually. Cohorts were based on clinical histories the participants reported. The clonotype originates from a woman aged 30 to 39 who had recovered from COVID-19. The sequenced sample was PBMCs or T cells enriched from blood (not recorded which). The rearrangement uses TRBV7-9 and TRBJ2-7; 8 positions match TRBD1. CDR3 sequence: CASSWGRGTGSYEQYF. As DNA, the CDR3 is TGTGCCAGCAGCTGGGGTAGGGGGACAGGATCCTACGAGCAGTACTTC.